The subject of this entry is one TCR beta chain. These data belong to a study of cytomegalovirus exposure and HLA in healthy donors. Per germline, CDR1 SGHTA and CDR2 FQGNSA. This CDR3 is 15 amino acids long. The J segment lost 5 bases and the V segment lost 8 bases, leaving 10 bases of the junction unmatched. Assay: immunoSEQ multiplex PCR; the TCRdb copy retains only in-frame clones and omits some. The sample lists approximately 170,000 clones; 84% were seen once. Separation from the 666-subject first cohort characterized the 120-subject validation cohort, to which the donors belonged. This TCR was recovered from a man younger than 45 in good health and CMV-seropositive. Sequencing was carried out using PBMCs. The chain joins TRBV7-2 to TRBJ2-1; 9 bases agree with TRBD1. The DNA for the CDR3 is TGTGCCAGCGGCAGAGACAGGGGGTTCGACAATGAGCAGTTCTTC. It specifies CASGRDRGFDNEQFF.